This T cell receptor (beta chain) came from a study of blood T cell repertoires in COVID-19. Study information: Sites across the United States, Italy and Spain contributed samples from acute and convalescent COVID-19.

Original processing notes: Nucleated cell counts were estimated from reference gene primer amplification. Method: immunoSEQ multiplex PCR; TCRdb's copy keeps in-frame clones and lacks some. V, J and clone size reflect that table, while D and trimming were determined from the DNA. The table shows about 250,000 clones, with about 86% occurring only once. Sequenced sample: peripheral blood. The receptor's source is an elderly man with acute or convalescent COVID-19.

The CDR3 here is CASSKRRGRGYTF. CDR3 in DNA: TGTGCCAGCAGCAAGCGAAGGGGTAGGGGCTACACCTTC. This rearrangement joins TRBV21-1 to TRBJ1-2; whether TRBD1, the table's D call, matches the DNA was not checked. TRBV21-1 is reported as a pseudogene. This CDR3 comprises 13 residues.